This record covers a single TCR beta chain. Its target is not known. Measured with immunoSEQ multiplex PCR; TCRdb has only the in-frame clones, and not every one. The sample shows 80,000 to 130,000 clones, approximately 87% of them seen only once. The CDR3 is made up of 12 amino acids. Per the germline V gene, CDR1 is LGHDT and CDR2 is YNNKEL (reference sequence). V was shortened by 6 bases and J by 12 bases, with 15 bases between the two germline ends. This specimen belongs to a study of T cell responses to AZD1222 COVID-19 vaccine. Notes on the study in general: Mapped onto spike, vaccine-associated CD4 TCRs spanned it and were dominant at 160-218 and 743-854. At baseline, seropositivity was found in only a handful of AZD1222 recipients. Scientists sampled the repertoires only once the peak T cell response had passed.

This receptor was taken from an adult in good health. This rearrangement joins TRBV3-1 (or the pseudogene TRBV3-2) to TRBJ1-3; tentative D call: TRBD1 (5 bases). Source: peripheral blood, taken on day 0 of AZD1222 vaccination. The CDR3 DNA is TGTGCCAGCAGTAAAACAGGCCTTGGCATATATTTT. Translation: CASSKTGLGIYF.